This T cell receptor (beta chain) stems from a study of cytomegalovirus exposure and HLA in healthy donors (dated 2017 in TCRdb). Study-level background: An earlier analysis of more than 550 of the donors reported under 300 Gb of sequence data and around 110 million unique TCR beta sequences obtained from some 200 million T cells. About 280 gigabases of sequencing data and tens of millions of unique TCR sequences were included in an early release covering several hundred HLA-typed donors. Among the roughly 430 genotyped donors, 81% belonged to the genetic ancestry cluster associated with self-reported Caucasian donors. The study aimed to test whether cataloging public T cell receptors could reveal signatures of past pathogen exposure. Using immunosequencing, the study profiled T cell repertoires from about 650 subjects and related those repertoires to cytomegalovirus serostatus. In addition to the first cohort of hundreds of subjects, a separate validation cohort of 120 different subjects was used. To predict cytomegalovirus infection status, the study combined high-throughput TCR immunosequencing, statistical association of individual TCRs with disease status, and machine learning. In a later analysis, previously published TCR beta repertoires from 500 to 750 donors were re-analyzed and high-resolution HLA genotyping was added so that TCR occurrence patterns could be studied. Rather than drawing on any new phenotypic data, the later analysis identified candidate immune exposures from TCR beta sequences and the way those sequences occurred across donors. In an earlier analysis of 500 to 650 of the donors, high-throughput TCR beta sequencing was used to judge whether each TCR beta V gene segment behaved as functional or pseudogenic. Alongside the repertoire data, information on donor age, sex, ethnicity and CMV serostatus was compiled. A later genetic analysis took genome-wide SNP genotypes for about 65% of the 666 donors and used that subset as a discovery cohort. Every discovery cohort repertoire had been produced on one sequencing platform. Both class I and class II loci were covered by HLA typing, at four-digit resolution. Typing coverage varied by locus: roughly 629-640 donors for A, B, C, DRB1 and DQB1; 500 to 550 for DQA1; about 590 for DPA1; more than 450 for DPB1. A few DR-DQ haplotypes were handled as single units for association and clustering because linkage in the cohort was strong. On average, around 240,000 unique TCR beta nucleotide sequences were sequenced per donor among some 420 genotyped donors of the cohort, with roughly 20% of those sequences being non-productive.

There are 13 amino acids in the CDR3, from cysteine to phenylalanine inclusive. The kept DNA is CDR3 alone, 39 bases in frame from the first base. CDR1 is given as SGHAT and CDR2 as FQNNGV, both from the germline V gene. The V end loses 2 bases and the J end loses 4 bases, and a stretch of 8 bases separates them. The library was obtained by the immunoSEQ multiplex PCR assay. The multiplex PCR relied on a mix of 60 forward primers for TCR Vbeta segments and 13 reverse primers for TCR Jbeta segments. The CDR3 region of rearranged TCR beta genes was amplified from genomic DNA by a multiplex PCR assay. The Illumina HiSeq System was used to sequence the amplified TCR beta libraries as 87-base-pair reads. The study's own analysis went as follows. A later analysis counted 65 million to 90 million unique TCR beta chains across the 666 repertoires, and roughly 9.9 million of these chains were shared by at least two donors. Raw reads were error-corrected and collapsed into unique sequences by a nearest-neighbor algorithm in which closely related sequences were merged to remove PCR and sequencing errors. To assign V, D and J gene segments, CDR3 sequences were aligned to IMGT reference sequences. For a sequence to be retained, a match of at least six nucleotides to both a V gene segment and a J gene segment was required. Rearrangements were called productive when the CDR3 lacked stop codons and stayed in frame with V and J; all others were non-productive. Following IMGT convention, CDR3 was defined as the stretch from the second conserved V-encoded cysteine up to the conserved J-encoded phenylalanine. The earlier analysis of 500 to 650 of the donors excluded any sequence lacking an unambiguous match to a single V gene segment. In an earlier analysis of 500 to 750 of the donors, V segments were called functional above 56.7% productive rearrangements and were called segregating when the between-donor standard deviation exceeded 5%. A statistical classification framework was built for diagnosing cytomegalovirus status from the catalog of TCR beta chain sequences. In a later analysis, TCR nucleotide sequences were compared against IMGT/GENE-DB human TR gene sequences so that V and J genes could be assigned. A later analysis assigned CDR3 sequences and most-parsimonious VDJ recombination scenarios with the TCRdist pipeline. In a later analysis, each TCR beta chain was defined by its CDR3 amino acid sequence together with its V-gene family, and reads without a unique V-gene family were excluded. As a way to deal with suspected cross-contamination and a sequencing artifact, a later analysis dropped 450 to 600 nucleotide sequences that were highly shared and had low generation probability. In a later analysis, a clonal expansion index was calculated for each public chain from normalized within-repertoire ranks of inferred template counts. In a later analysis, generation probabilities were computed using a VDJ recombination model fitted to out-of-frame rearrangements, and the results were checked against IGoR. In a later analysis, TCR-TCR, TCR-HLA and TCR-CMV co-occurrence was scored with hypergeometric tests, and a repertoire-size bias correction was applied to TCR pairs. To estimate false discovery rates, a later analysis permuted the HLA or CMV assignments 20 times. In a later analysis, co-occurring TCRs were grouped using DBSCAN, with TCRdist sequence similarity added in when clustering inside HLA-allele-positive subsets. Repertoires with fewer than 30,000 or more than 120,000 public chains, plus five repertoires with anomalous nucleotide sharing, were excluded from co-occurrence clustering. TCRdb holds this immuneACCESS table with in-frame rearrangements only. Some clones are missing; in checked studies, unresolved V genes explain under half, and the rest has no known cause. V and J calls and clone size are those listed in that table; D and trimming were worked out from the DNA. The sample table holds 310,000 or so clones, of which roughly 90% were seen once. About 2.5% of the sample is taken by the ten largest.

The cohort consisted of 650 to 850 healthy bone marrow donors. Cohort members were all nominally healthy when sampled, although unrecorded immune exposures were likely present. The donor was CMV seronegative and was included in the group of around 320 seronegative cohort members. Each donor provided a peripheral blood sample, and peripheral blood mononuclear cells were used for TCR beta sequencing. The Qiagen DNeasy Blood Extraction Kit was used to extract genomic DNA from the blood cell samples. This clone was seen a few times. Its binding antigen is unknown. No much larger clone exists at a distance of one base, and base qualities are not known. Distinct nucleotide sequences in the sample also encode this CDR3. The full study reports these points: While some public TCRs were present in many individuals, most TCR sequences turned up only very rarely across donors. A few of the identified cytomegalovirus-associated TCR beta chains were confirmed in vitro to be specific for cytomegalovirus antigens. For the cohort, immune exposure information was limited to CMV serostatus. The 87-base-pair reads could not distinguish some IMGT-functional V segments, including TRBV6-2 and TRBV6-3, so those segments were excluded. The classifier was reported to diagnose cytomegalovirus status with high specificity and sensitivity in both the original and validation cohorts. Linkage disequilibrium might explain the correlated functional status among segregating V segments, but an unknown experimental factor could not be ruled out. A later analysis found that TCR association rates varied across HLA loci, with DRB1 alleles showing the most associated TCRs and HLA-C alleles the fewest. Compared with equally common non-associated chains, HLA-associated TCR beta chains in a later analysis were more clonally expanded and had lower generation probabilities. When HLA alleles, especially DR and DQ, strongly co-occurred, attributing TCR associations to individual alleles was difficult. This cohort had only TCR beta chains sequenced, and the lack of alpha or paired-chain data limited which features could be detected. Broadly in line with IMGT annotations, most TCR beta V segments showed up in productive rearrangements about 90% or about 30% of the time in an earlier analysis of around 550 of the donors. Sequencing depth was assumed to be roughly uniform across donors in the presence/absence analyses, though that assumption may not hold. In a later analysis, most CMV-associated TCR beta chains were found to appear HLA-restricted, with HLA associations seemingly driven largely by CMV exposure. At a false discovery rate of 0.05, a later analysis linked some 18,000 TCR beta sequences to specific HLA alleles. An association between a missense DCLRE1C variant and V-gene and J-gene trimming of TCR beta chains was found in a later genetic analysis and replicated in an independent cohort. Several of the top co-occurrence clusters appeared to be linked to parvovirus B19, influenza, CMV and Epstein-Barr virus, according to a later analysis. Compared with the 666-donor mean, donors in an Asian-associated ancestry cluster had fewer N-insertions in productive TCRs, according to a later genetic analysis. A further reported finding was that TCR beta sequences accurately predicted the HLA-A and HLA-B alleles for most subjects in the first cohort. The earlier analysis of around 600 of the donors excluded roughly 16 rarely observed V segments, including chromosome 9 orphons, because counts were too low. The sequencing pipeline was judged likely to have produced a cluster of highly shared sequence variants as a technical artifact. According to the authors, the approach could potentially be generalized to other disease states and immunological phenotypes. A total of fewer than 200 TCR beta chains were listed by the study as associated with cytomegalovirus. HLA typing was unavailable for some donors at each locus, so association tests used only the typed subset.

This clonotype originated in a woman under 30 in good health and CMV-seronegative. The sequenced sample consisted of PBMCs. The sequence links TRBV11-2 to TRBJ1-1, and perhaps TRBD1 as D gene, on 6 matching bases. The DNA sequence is TGTGCCAGCAGCTTAAGGGGGAGCACTGAAGCTTTCTTT. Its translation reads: CASSLRGSTEAFF.